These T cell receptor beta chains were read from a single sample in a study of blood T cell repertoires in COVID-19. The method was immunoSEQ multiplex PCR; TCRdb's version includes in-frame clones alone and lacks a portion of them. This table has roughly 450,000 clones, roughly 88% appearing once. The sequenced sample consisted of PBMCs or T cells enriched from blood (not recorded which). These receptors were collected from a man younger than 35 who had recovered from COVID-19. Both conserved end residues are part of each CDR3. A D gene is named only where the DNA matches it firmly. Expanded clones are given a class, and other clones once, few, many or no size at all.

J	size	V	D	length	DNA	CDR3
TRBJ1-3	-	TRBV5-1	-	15	TGCGCCAGCAGCGAACGGGGGGACTCTGGAAACACCATATATTTT	CASSERGDSGNTIYF
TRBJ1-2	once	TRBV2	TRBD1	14	TGTGCCAGCAGTGATACAGGGGGCGTCTATGGCTACACCTTC	CASSDTGGVYGYTF
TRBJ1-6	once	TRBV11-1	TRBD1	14	TGTGCCAGCAGCTCCGACAGGGTACGGGCACCCCTCCACTTT	CASSSDRVRAPLHF
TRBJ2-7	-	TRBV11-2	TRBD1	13	TGTGCCAGCAGCTGGGACAGATACTACGAGCAGTACTTC	CASSWDRYYEQYF
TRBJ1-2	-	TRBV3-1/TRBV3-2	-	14	TGTGCCAGCAGCCAAGGGGCCGCCGGCTATGGCTACACCTTC	CASSQGAAGYGYTF
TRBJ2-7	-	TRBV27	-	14	TGTGCCAGCAGTTTAGGACGGGAAGCCTACGAGCAGTACTTC	CASSLGREAYEQYF
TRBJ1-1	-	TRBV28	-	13	TGTGCCAGCAGTTTAATACAAAACACTGAAGCTTTCTTT	CASSLIQNTEAFF
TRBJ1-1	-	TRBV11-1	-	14	TGTGCCAGCAGCCGTCGACAGATGAACACTGAAGCTTTCTTT	CASSRRQMNTEAFF
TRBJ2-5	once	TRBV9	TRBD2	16	TGTGCCAGCAGCGTGGGACTAACACGACCCCAAGAGACCCAGTACTTC	CASSVGLTRPQETQYF
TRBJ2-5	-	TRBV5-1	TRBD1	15	TGCGCCAGCAGCTTGGGGACAGGCCACCAAGAGACCCAGTACTTC	CASSLGTGHQETQYF
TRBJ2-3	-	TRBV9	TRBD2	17	TGTGCCAGCAGCGCCGCCGGACTAGCGGGAGGGTGGAATACGCAGTATTTT	CASSAAGLAGGWNTQYF
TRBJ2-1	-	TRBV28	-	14	TGTGCCAGCCTGGGGGCGGGCGGGAGTCAAGAGCAGTTCTTC	CASLGAGGSQEQFF
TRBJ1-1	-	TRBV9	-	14	TGTGCCAGCAGCGTAGGAGGTTTTAGCACTGAAGCTTTCTTT	CASSVGGFSTEAFF
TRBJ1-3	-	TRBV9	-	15	TGTGCCAGCAGCGCCAGAGACAGGTTTGGAAACACCATATATTTT	CASSARDRFGNTIYF
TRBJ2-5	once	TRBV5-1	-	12	TGCGCCAGCAGCGAGTTAAAAGAGACCCAGTACTTC	CASSELKETQYF
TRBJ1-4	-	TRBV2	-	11	TGTGCCAGCATTCTTACAGGGCCCCCCGTTTTT	CASILTGPPVF
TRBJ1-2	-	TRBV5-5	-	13	TGTGCCAGCAGCTCCTCAGGAGGATATGGCTACACCTTC	CASSSSGGYGYTF
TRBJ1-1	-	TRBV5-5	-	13	TGTGCCAGCAGCGCCTTTTTAGACACTGAAGCTTTCTTT	CASSAFLDTEAFF
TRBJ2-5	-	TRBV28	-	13	TGTGCCAGCAGCCTCGGACGGGATCGGACCCAGTACTTC	CASSLGRDRTQYF
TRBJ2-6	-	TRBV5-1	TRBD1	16	TGCGCCAGCAGCTTGGGGGACAGGGCTGGGGCCAACGTCCTGACTTTC	CASSLGDRAGANVLTF
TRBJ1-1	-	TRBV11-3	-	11	TGTGCCAGCAGCCTGACGGGTTTAACTTTCTTT	CASSLTGLTFF
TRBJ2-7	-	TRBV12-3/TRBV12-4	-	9	TGTGCCCCCAGATGCGAGCAGTACTTC	CAPRCEQYF
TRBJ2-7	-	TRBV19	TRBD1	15	TGTGCCAGTAGTTCTCGGACAGGGAGGCCCTACGAGCAGTACTTC	CASSSRTGRPYEQYF
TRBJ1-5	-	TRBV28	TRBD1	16	TGTGCCAGCGGGGACAGGGGGACTATGACTAATCAGCCCCAGCATTTT	CASGDRGTMTNQPQHF
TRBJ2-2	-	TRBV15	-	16	TGTGCCACCAGCAGAGATCGAATTAGGGGTACCGGGGAGCTGTTTTTT	CATSRDRIRGTGELFF
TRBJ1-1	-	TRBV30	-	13	TGTGCCTGGAATATGGGGGCCTGGACTGAAGCTTTCTTT	CAWNMGAWTEAFF
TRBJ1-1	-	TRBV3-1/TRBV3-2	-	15	TGTGCCAGCAGCCTCCTTCCGGGAGGGTATACTGAAGCTTTCTTT	CASSLLPGGYTEAFF
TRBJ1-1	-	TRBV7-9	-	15	TGTGCCAGCAGCTTAGGGGGCAGCCAGAACACTGAAGCTTTCTTT	CASSLGGSQNTEAFF